Listed below are T cell receptor beta chains from one sample, sequenced in a study of blood T cell repertoires in COVID-19. Here immunoSEQ multiplex PCR was the method, and the copy in TCRdb shows in-frame clones only, minus some. The sample lists fewer than 70,000 clones, approximately 90% occurring once. Material for sequencing was peripheral blood. These receptors were obtained from a middle-aged man with acute or convalescent COVID-19. The CDR3 runs from the conserved cysteine through the conserved F or W. The order of the fields is CDR3 DNA, CDR3 protein, D gene, V gene, clone size, J gene. The D gene is left open where the match is weak. Where a row states a size, it is once, few, many or the class of an expanded clone; other rows omit it.

CDR3 DNA: TGCGCCAGCAGCTTGTCTTCCGGGACTCTAATGGAGGAAAAACTGTTTTTT; CDR3 protein: CASSLSSGTLMEEKLFF; D gene: NA; V gene: TRBV5-1; clone size: NA; J gene: TRBJ1-4
CDR3 DNA: TGTGCCAGCAGCTTAAGGACAGTAGGCGGCTACACCTTC; CDR3 protein: CASSLRTVGGYTF; D gene: NA; V gene: TRBV3-1/TRBV3-2; clone size: NA; J gene: TRBJ1-2
CDR3 DNA: TGTGCCAGCAGCGGACAGGGTCCCACTGAAGCTTTCTTT; CDR3 protein: CASSGQGPTEAFF; D gene: TRBD1; V gene: TRBV7-3; clone size: NA; J gene: TRBJ1-1
CDR3 DNA: TGCGCCAGCAGCTCGGGAGGACTAGCGCTCTACAATGAGCAGTTCTTC; CDR3 protein: CASSSGGLALYNEQFF; D gene: TRBD2; V gene: TRBV5-1; clone size: NA; J gene: TRBJ2-1
CDR3 DNA: TGCGCCAGACTACGGGTTGGAGAGCAGTACTTC; CDR3 protein: CARLRVGEQYF; D gene: NA; V gene: TRBV10-1; clone size: NA; J gene: TRBJ2-7
CDR3 DNA: TGCGCCAGCAGCTCCGGACAGGATAATCAGCCCCAGCATTTT; CDR3 protein: CASSSGQDNQPQHF; D gene: TRBD1; V gene: TRBV5-1; clone size: NA; J gene: TRBJ1-5
CDR3 DNA: TGTGCCAGCAGCGTACAGGACAAAGAGCAGTTCTTC; CDR3 protein: CASSVQDKEQFF; D gene: NA; V gene: TRBV9; clone size: NA; J gene: TRBJ2-1
CDR3 DNA: TGTGCCAGCAGGGAGGGCAATCAGCCCCAGCATTTT; CDR3 protein: CASREGNQPQHF; D gene: NA; V gene: TRBV28; clone size: once; J gene: TRBJ1-5
CDR3 DNA: TGTGCCAGCAGCCAGACAGGGGAAGGCGGGGAGCTGTTTTTT; CDR3 protein: CASSQTGEGGELFF; D gene: TRBD1; V gene: TRBV6-2/TRBV6-3; clone size: NA; J gene: TRBJ2-2
CDR3 DNA: TGTGCCAGCAGCCCGGGACAAGACACCGGGGAGCTGTTTTTT; CDR3 protein: CASSPGQDTGELFF; D gene: NA; V gene: TRBV7-2; clone size: NA; J gene: TRBJ2-2
CDR3 DNA: TGTGCCAGCAGCTTACGCAGTGATAATGAAAAACTGTTTTTT; CDR3 protein: CASSLRSDNEKLFF; D gene: NA; V gene: TRBV5-5; clone size: NA; J gene: TRBJ1-4
CDR3 DNA: TGTGCCAGCAGTAGACAAAGCTCTGGAAACACCATATATTTT; CDR3 protein: CASSRQSSGNTIYF; D gene: NA; V gene: TRBV27; clone size: NA; J gene: TRBJ1-3
CDR3 DNA: TGTGCCATCGCCAAACTAGCGGGAGGGCTTAGCTCCTACAATGAGCAGTTCTTC; CDR3 protein: CAIAKLAGGLSSYNEQFF; D gene: TRBD2; V gene: TRBV10-3; clone size: NA; J gene: TRBJ2-1
CDR3 DNA: TGCAGTGCTAGGACCACAGGAGAAGCTTTCTTT; CDR3 protein: CSARTTGEAFF; D gene: NA; V gene: TRBV20-1; clone size: few; J gene: TRBJ1-1
CDR3 DNA: TGTGCCAGCAGTCCATGGGGACAGGTACGGGATACGCAGTATTTT; CDR3 protein: CASSPWGQVRDTQYF; D gene: TRBD1; V gene: TRBV28; clone size: NA; J gene: TRBJ2-3
CDR3 DNA: TGTGCCAGCAGCCCGATGGACTTCTCTGGAAACACCATATATTTT; CDR3 protein: CASSPMDFSGNTIYF; D gene: NA; V gene: TRBV9; clone size: few; J gene: TRBJ1-3
CDR3 DNA: TGTGCCAGCAGCAGCCGGGACAGGGGGCGTCTGAACACCGGGGAGCTGTTTTTT; CDR3 protein: CASSSRDRGRLNTGELFF; D gene: TRBD1; V gene: TRBV5-4; clone size: NA; J gene: TRBJ2-2
CDR3 DNA: TGTGCCAGCAGTTTGACAGGTTCCATGAACACTGAAGCTTTCTTT; CDR3 protein: CASSLTGSMNTEAFF; D gene: NA; V gene: TRBV28; clone size: NA; J gene: TRBJ1-1
CDR3 DNA: TGTGCCAGCAGCACCACTAGCGGTGCGGGAACAGATACGCAGTATTTT; CDR3 protein: CASSTTSGAGTDTQYF; D gene: TRBD2; V gene: TRBV5-4; clone size: NA; J gene: TRBJ2-3
CDR3 DNA: TGTGCCAGCAGCTTAGGTAGGGAGCAAGATACGCAGTATTTT; CDR3 protein: CASSLGREQDTQYF; D gene: NA; V gene: TRBV11-3; clone size: NA; J gene: TRBJ2-3
CDR3 DNA: TGTGCCAGCGGAAGAGGGGGCTCTGATGGCTACACCTTC; CDR3 protein: CASGRGGSDGYTF; D gene: TRBD1; V gene: TRBV27; clone size: NA; J gene: TRBJ1-2
CDR3 DNA: TGTGCCTGGAGTAGAAGGGACAGGGGTAGCGAGCAGTACTTC; CDR3 protein: CAWSRRDRGSEQYF; D gene: TRBD1; V gene: TRBV30; clone size: NA; J gene: TRBJ2-7
CDR3 DNA: TGTGCCAGCAGTTTACAGGGGGCAGTCAGGGATTCACCCCTCCACTTT; CDR3 protein: CASSLQGAVRDSPLHF; D gene: TRBD1; V gene: TRBV28; clone size: NA; J gene: TRBJ1-6
CDR3 DNA: TGTGCCAGTAGTATTCTGACTAGCGGGGGGGCGACCTACAATGAGCAGTTCTTC; CDR3 protein: CASSILTSGGATYNEQFF; D gene: TRBD2; V gene: TRBV19; clone size: NA; J gene: TRBJ2-1
CDR3 DNA: TGTGCCAGCAGCGTCCTAGCGCACCACTCCTACAATGAGCAGTTCTTC; CDR3 protein: CASSVLAHHSYNEQFF; D gene: NA; V gene: TRBV9; clone size: NA; J gene: TRBJ2-1
CDR3 DNA: TGTGCCATCAGGATAGCGGGAGGGGAATACAATGAGCAGTTCTTC; CDR3 protein: CAIRIAGGEYNEQFF; D gene: TRBD2; V gene: TRBV10-3; clone size: NA; J gene: TRBJ2-1
CDR3 DNA: TGTGCCAGCAGTTTCCCCTCACGGGGCTACGAGCAGTACTTC; CDR3 protein: CASSFPSRGYEQYF; D gene: NA; V gene: TRBV28; clone size: NA; J gene: TRBJ2-7
CDR3 DNA: TGTGCCAGTAAGAGGACTAGCGGGAGTATCTATGAGCAGTTCTTC; CDR3 protein: CASKRTSGSIYEQFF; D gene: TRBD2; V gene: TRBV19; clone size: NA; J gene: TRBJ2-1
CDR3 DNA: TGTGCCAGCAGCGCACAGGGTATAACCGGGGAGCTGTTTTTT; CDR3 protein: CASSAQGITGELFF; D gene: NA; V gene: TRBV11-3; clone size: NA; J gene: TRBJ2-2
CDR3 DNA: TGTGCCAGCAGTAGCGGGAGTGCCAATGAGCAGTTCTTC; CDR3 protein: CASSSGSANEQFF; D gene: TRBD2; V gene: TRBV6-4; clone size: NA; J gene: TRBJ2-1
CDR3 DNA: TGTGCCAGTAGTACTAGTTTGTCAGATACGCAGTATTTT; CDR3 protein: CASSTSLSDTQYF; D gene: NA; V gene: TRBV19; clone size: NA; J gene: TRBJ2-3
CDR3 DNA: TGTGCCAGCAGCATCGCTAGCGGAGCTAAAAACATTCAGTACTTC; CDR3 protein: CASSIASGAKNIQYF; D gene: TRBD2; V gene: TRBV5-4; clone size: NA; J gene: TRBJ2-4
CDR3 DNA: TGCGCCAGCAGCCCAAGCCAACTAGCCAAAAACATTCAGTACTTC; CDR3 protein: CASSPSQLAKNIQYF; D gene: NA; V gene: TRBV4-1; clone size: NA; J gene: TRBJ2-4
CDR3 DNA: TGTGCCAGCAGCCCAGGGGTGACCCTGGCAAGCTCTGGAAACACCATATATTTT; CDR3 protein: CASSPGVTLASSGNTIYF; D gene: NA; V gene: TRBV5-5; clone size: NA; J gene: TRBJ1-3
CDR3 DNA: TGTGCCACCAGTGATTTGCGGAGGGGAGGTGGGCTCGAGCAGTTCTTC; CDR3 protein: CATSDLRRGGGLEQFF; D gene: NA; V gene: TRBV24-1; clone size: once; J gene: TRBJ2-1
CDR3 DNA: TGTGCCAGCAGTTCCGGGCTAGCGGGAGGCTACGAGCAGTACTTC; CDR3 protein: CASSSGLAGGYEQYF; D gene: TRBD2; V gene: TRBV6-6; clone size: once; J gene: TRBJ2-7
CDR3 DNA: TGTGCCAGCAGTTTAACGGGAGACAATCAGCCCCAGCATTTT; CDR3 protein: CASSLTGDNQPQHF; D gene: NA; V gene: TRBV28; clone size: NA; J gene: TRBJ1-5
CDR3 DNA: TGTGCCAGCAGTTTAATGAGGGCCGGGGGGAATGAGCAGTTCTTC; CDR3 protein: CASSLMRAGGNEQFF; D gene: TRBD2; V gene: TRBV28; clone size: NA; J gene: TRBJ2-1
CDR3 DNA: TGTGCCAGTAGCCGGGACAGGGGGGGGAATCAGCCCCAGCATTTT; CDR3 protein: CASSRDRGGNQPQHF; D gene: TRBD1; V gene: TRBV19; clone size: NA; J gene: TRBJ1-5
CDR3 DNA: TGTGCCAGCAGCCTCCAGGTGAACACTGAAGCTTTCTTT; CDR3 protein: CASSLQVNTEAFF; D gene: NA; V gene: TRBV7-2; clone size: NA; J gene: TRBJ1-1
CDR3 DNA: TGTGCCAGCTCACCACCCGGGGGCGGGGGTCAGCCCCAGCATTTT; CDR3 protein: CASSPPGGGGQPQHF; D gene: NA; V gene: TRBV18; clone size: NA; J gene: TRBJ1-5
CDR3 DNA: TGTGCCAGCAGTCGTTTCGGACTCGGGACTCACTCCTACAATGAGCAGTTCTTC; CDR3 protein: CASSRFGLGTHSYNEQFF; D gene: NA; V gene: TRBV6-6; clone size: NA; J gene: TRBJ2-1
CDR3 DNA: TGTGCCAGCAGTTCATGGACTAGCGGAGCCTACGAGCAGTACTTC; CDR3 protein: CASSSWTSGAYEQYF; D gene: TRBD2; V gene: TRBV6-5; clone size: NA; J gene: TRBJ2-7
CDR3 DNA: TGTGCCAGCAGTTTTGGCCTAGGCTTTATTACAGGGGAACAAGGGACTGAAGCTTTCTTT; CDR3 protein: CASSFGLGFITGEQGTEAFF; D gene: TRBD1; V gene: TRBV28; clone size: NA; J gene: TRBJ1-1
CDR3 DNA: TGTGCCAGCAGCTTAGGGAGAGGAGAGACCCAGTACTTC; CDR3 protein: CASSLGRGETQYF; D gene: NA; V gene: TRBV7-2; clone size: NA; J gene: TRBJ2-5
CDR3 DNA: TGTGCCAGCAGCTTAGGGACAGGGGTAGACGAGCAGTACTTC; CDR3 protein: CASSLGTGVDEQYF; D gene: TRBD1; V gene: TRBV7-2; clone size: NA; J gene: TRBJ2-7
CDR3 DNA: TGTGCCTGGACTGCCGACTCTGCTGCAGGGTCGGTTCAGTACTTC; CDR3 protein: CAWTADSAAGSVQYF; D gene: NA; V gene: TRBV30; clone size: NA; J gene: TRBJ2-4
CDR3 DNA: TGTGCCAGCAGTTTACGGCGGGGGTCCCTCGATTCACCCCTCCACTTT; CDR3 protein: CASSLRRGSLDSPLHF; D gene: NA; V gene: TRBV27; clone size: NA; J gene: TRBJ1-6
CDR3 DNA: TGTGCCAGCAGCAAACAGGGGCACACTGAAGCTTTCTTT; CDR3 protein: CASSKQGHTEAFF; D gene: TRBD1; V gene: TRBV12-3/TRBV12-4; clone size: once; J gene: TRBJ1-1
CDR3 DNA: TGTGCCATCAGTGAGCCCCCCGTGGATACGCAGTATTTT; CDR3 protein: CAISEPPVDTQYF; D gene: NA; V gene: TRBV10-3; clone size: NA; J gene: TRBJ2-3
CDR3 DNA: TGTGCCAGCAGTTTAACACAGGGGGCCTACGAGCAGTACTTC; CDR3 protein: CASSLTQGAYEQYF; D gene: TRBD1; V gene: TRBV28; clone size: NA; J gene: TRBJ2-7
CDR3 DNA: TGTGCCAGCAGCCAAGAAAGGCTAGGAGGTGGCACAGATACGCAGTATTTT; CDR3 protein: CASSQERLGGGTDTQYF; D gene: NA; V gene: TRBV3-1/TRBV3-2; clone size: NA; J gene: TRBJ2-3
CDR3 DNA: TGTGCCAGCGCCGGGACAGGGCACACTGAAGCTTTCTTT; CDR3 protein: CASAGTGHTEAFF; D gene: TRBD1; V gene: TRBV6-6; clone size: NA; J gene: TRBJ1-1
CDR3 DNA: TGTGCCAGCAGCCGCGGACAGGCAGATACGCAGTATTTT; CDR3 protein: CASSRGQADTQYF; D gene: TRBD1; V gene: TRBV6-2/TRBV6-3; clone size: NA; J gene: TRBJ2-3